The clone carrying this TCR beta chain came up a few times. The antigen is not known. TCRdb re-called the reads through MiXCR, storing one row per CDR3 protein. The sample records more than 200,000 distinct CDR3 sequences, approximately 9% being singletons. These data are taken from a study of T cell repertoires in cytomegalovirus infection. Study summary: Indicated by public TCR beta signatures were CMV infection and matching HLA type. The study, taken as a whole, reports: Summed frequency of public TCR beta families distinguished CMV carriers with the relevant HLA. Across the ex vivo response, the dominant clonotypes were HLA-C-restricted CMV-specific TCR beta clonotypes.

CDR1 is SGHTA, CDR2 FQGNSA, per germline. This CDR3 comprises 15 residues. Trimming removed 3 bases from V and 1 base from J, with 12 bases in between. This clonotype originated in a human donor in good health (CMV status not recorded). Some clones in this sample may be carry-over from other donors' samples. The V and J genes are TRBV7-2 and TRBJ1-1; D not certain. The sequenced sample was PBMCs. In DNA form, the CDR3 reads TGTGCCAGCAGCTTGACTCATCGGGAGAACACTGAAGCTTTCTTT. Protein product: CASSLTHRENTEAFF.